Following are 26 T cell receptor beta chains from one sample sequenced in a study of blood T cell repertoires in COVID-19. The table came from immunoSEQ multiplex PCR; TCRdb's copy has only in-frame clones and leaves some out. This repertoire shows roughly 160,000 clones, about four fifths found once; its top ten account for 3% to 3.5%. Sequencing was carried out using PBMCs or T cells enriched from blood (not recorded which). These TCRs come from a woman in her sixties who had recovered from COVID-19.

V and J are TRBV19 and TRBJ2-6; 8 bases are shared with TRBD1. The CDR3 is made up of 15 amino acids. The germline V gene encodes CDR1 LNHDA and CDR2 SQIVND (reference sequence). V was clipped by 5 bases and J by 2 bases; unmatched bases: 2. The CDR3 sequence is CASSAGQAGANVLTF. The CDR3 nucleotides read TGTGCCAGTAGTGCGGGACAGGCTGGGGCCAACGTCCTGACTTTC.

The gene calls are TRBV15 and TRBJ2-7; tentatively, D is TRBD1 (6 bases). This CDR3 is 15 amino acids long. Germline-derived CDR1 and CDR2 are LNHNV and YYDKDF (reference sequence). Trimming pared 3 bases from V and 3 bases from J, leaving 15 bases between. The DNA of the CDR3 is TGTGCCACCAGCAGGGAATCGACAGGTTTCTACGAGCAGTACTTC. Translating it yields CATSRESTGFYEQYF.

The CDR3 is CASSYAGGGSYEQYF. CDR3 bases: TGTGCCAGCAGTTACGCCGGGGGGGGCTCCTACGAGCAGTACTTC. This chain uses TRBV6-2 or TRBV6-3 with TRBJ2-7, with 8 positions matching TRBD2. CDR1 is MNHEY and CDR2 is SVGEGT in the germline V gene. This CDR3 is built from 15 residues. The V gene end was trimmed by 2 bases and the J gene end by 0 bases; junction bases not matched to a gene: 3.

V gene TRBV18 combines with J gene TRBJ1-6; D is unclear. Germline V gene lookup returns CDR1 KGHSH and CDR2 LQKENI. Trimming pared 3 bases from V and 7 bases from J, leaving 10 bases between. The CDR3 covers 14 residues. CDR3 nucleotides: TGTGCCAGCTCACCCAACGCCGGGAATTCACCCCTCCACTTT. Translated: CASSPNAGNSPLHF.

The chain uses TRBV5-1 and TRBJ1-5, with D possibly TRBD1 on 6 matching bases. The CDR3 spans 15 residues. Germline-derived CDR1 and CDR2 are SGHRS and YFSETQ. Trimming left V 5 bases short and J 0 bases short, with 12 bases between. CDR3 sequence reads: CASSLTGHSNQPQHF. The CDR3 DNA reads TGCGCCAGCAGTCTGACAGGCCATAGCAATCAGCCCCAGCATTTT.

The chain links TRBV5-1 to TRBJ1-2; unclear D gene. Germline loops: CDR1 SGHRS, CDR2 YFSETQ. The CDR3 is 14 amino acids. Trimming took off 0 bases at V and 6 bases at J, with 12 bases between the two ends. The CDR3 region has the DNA TGCGCCAGCAGCTTGGCCCCGGGGTCGGATGGCTACACCTTC. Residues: CASSLAPGSDGYTF.

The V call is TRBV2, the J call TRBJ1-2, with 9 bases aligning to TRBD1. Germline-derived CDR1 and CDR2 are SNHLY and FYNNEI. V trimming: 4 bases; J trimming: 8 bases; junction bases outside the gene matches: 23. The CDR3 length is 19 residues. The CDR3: CASSVPLGTGNMPLEGYTF. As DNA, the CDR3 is TGTGCCAGCAGTGTCCCCCTGGGGACAGGGAATATGCCCCTGGAGGGCTACACCTTC.

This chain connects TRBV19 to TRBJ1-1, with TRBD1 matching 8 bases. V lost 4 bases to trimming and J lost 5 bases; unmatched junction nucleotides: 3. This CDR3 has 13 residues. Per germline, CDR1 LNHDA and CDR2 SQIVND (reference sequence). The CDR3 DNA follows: TGTGCCAGTAGTAACGACAGGGGAACTGAAGCTTTCTTT. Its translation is CASSNDRGTEAFF. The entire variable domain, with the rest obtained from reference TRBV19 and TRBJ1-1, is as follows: DGGITQSPKYLFRKEGQNVTLSCEQNLNHDAMYWYRQDPGQGLRLIYYSQIVNDFQKGDIAEGYSVSREKKESFPLTVTSAQKNPTAFYLCASSNDRGTEAFFGQGTRLTVV.

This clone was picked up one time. CDR3 protein: CASSLPQGVQPQHF. Written as DNA, the CDR3 is TGTGCCAGCAGTTTACCGCAGGGGGTTCAGCCCCAGCATTTT. The genes are TRBV28 and TRBJ1-5; TRBD1 matches at 7 bases. V dropped 2 bases and J dropped 6; count of bases not matched to a gene: 4. The CDR3 runs to 14 residues. Germline assignment: CDR1 MDHEN and CDR2 SYDVKM.

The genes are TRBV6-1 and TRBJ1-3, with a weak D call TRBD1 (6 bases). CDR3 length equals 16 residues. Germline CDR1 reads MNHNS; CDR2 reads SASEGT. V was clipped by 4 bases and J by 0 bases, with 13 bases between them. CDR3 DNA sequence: TGTGCCAGCAGTGGATTAACAGGGAACTCTGGAAACACCATATATTTT. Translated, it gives CASSGLTGNSGNTIYF.

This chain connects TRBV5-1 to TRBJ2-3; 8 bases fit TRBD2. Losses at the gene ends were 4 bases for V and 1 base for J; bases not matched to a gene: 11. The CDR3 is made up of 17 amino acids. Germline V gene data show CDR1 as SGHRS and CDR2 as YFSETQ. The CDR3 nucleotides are TGCGCCAGCAGCCGTAGCCCGGGGGGGGCCGGCACAGATACGCAGTATTTT. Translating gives CASSRSPGGAGTDTQYF.

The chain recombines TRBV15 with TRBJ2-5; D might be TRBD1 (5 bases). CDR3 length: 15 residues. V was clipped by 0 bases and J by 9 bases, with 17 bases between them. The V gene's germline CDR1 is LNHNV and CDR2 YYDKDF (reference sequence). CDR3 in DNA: TGTGCCACCAGCAGAGATCGGACGGCAGGGAAATCCCAGTACTTC. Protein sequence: CATSRDRTAGKSQYF.

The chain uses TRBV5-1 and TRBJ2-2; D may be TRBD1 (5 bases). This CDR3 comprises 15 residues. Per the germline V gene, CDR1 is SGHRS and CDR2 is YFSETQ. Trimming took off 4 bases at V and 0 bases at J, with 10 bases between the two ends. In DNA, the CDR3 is TGCGCCAGCAGCGATCCACAGGCGAACACCGGGGAGCTGTTTTTT. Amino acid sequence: CASSDPQANTGELFF.

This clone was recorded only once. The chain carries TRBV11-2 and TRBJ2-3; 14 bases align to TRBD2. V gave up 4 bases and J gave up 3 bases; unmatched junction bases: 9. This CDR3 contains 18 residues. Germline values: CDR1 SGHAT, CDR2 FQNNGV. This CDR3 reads CASSSETSGGALTDTQYF. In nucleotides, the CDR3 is TGTGCCAGCAGCTCGGAGACTAGCGGGGGGGCATTGACAGATACGCAGTATTTT.

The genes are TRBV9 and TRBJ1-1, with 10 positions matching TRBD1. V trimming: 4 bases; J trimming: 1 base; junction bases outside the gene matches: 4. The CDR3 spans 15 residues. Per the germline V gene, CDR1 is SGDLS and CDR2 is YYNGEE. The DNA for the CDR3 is TGTGCCAGCAGCTTCGGGACAGGGGCGAACACTGAAGCTTTCTTT. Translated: CASSFGTGANTEAFF.

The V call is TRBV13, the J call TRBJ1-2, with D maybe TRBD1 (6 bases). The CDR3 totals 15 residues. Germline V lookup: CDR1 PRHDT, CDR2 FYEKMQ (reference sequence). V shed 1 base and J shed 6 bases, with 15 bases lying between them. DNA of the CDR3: TGTGCCAGCAGCTTAGTTGCAGGGGCCGAAAATGGCTACACCTTC. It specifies CASSLVAGAENGYTF.

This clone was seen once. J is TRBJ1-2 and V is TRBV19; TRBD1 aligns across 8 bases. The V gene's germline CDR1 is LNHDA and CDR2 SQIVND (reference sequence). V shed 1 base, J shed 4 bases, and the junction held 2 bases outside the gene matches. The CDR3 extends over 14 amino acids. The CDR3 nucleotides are TGTGCCAGTAGTATAGGAGACAGGGGCTATGGCTACACCTTC. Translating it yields CASSIGDRGYGYTF.

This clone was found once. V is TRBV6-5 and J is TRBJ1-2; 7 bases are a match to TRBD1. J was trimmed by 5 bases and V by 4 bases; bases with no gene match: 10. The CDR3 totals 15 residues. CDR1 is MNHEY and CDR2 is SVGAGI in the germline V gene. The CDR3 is CASSSPGTEPYGYTF. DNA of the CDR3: TGTGCCAGCAGTTCACCCGGGACAGAACCATATGGCTACACCTTC.

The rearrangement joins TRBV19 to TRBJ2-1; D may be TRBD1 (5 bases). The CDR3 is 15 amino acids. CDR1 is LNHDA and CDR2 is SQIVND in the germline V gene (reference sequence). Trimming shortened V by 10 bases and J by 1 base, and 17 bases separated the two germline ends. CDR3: CATHAGAVSYNEQFF. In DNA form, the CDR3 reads TGTGCCACCCATGCTGGGGCAGTTTCCTACAATGAGCAGTTCTTC. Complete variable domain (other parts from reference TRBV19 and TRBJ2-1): DGGITQSPKYLFRKEGQNVTLSCEQNLNHDAMYWYRQDPGQGLRLIYYSQIVNDFQKGDIAEGYSVSREKKESFPLTVTSAQKNPTAFYLCATHAGAVSYNEQFFGPGTRLTVL.

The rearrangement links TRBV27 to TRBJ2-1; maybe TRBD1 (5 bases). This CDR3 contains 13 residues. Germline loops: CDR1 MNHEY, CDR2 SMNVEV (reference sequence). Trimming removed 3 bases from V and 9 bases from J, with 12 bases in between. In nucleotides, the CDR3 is TGTGCCAGCAGTTTCGGGCAGGGTGGTGAGCAGTTCTTC. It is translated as CASSFGQGGEQFF.

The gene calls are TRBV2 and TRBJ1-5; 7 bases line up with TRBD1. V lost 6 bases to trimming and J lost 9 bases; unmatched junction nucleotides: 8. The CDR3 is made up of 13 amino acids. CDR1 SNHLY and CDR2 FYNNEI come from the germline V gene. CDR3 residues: CASRRQGSGPQHF. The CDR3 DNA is TGTGCCAGCAGAAGACAGGGCAGTGGGCCCCAGCATTTT. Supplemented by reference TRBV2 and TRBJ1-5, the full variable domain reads EPEVTQTPSHQVTQMGQEVILRCVPISNHLYFYWYRQILGQKVEFLVSFYNNEISEKSEIFDDQFSVERPDGSNFTLKIRSTKLEDSAMYFCASRRQGSGPQHFGDGTRLSIL.

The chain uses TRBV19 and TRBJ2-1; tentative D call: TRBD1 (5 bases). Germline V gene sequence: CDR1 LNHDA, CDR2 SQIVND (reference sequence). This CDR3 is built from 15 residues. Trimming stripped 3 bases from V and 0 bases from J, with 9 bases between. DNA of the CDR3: TGTGCCAGTAGTATTCAGGGTAGCTCCTACAATGAGCAGTTCTTC. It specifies CASSIQGSSYNEQFF.

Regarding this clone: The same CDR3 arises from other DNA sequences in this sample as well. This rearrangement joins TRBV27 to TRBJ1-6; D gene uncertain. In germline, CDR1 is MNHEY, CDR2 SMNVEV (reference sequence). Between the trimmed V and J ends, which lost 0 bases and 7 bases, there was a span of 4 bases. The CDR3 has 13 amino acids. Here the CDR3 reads CASSLSANSPLHF. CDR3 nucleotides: TGTGCCAGCAGTTTATCGGCCAATTCACCCCTCCACTTT.

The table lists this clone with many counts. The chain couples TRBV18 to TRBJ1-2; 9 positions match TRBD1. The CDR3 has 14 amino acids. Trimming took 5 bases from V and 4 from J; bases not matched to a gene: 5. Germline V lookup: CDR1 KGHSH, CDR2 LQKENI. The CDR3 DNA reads TGTGCCAGCTCAGCCGGGACAGGGACCTATGGCTACACCTTC. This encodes CASSAGTGTYGYTF.

Written as DNA, the CDR3 is TGTGCCAGCTCACCCCAAAAAGACAGGCATGGCTACACCTTC. Residues: CASSPQKDRHGYTF. V gene TRBV18 combines with J gene TRBJ1-2, with D possibly TRBD1 on 6 matching bases. Trimming cost V 3 bases and J 6 bases, with 14 bases left between them. The CDR3 contains 14 residues. Germline V lookup: CDR1 KGHSH, CDR2 LQKENI.

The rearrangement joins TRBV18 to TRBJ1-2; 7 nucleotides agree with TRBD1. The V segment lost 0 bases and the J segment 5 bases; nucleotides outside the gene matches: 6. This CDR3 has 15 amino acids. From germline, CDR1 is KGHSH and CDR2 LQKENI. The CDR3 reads CASSPPGRQGYGYTF. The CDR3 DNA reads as TGTGCCAGCTCACCACCAGGGAGACAGGGATATGGCTACACCTTC.